Below, 32 T cell receptor beta chains from the same sample are listed, as sequenced in a study of blood T cell repertoires in COVID-19 (dated by TCRdb to the early 2020s). Library generation was performed with the immunoSEQ multiplex PCR assay. TCRdb stores this immuneACCESS table with in-frame sequences only. Part of the clones is absent; in the studies checked, under half of the shortfall reflects unresolved V genes, and no reason is known for the rest. The table for this sample lists about 240,000 clones; 85% to 90% of them were counted only once. 5.5% to 6.5% of the sample is in the top ten clones. Sequencing input: peripheral blood. Receptors originate from a man in his 60s with acute or convalescent COVID-19.

The chain couples TRBV10-3 to TRBJ1-5; D is unresolved. Deletions cut 0 bases from V and 5 bases from J, with 11 bases between. The length of the CDR3 is 15 residues. Looked up from germline, CDR1 is ENHRY and CDR2 is SYGVKD. CDR3 coding DNA: TGTGCCATCAGTGAGTCCCGAGGGCGCGATCAGCCCCAGCATTTT. Its protein is CAISESRGRDQPQHF.

The chain uses TRBV27 and TRBJ2-7; 7 bases agree with TRBD1. The CDR3 contains 14 residues. Germline lookup yields CDR1 MNHEY and CDR2 SMNVEV (reference sequence). V shed 5 bases and J 7 bases; nucleotides not matched to a gene: 11. The DNA for the CDR3 is TGTGCCAGCAGTCCCCAGAGGGGGCTAGGGGAGCAGTACTTC. Its translation is CASSPQRGLGEQYF.

The V gene is TRBV28, the J gene TRBJ2-5; perhaps TRBD2 as D (6 bases). Germline V lookup: CDR1 MDHEN, CDR2 SYDVKM. V lost 3 bases, J lost 4 bases, and 9 bases lay in between. The CDR3 consists of 13 residues. The CDR3 sequence: CASSFAEGETQYF. In DNA form, the CDR3 reads TGTGCCAGCAGTTTCGCGGAGGGAGAGACCCAGTACTTC.

Only a few counts were recorded for this clone. The genes are TRBV19 and TRBJ2-4; 10 nucleotides agree with TRBD2. The CDR3 totals 16 residues. V shed 8 bases and J 1 base; nucleotides not matched to a gene: 8. The V gene's germline CDR1 is LNHDA and CDR2 SQIVND (reference sequence). CDR3: CASGRAGGLAKNIQYF. DNA for the CDR3: TGTGCCAGTGGGAGAGCGGGAGGGCTGGCCAAAAACATTCAGTACTTC. The full variable domain, its missing parts supplied by reference TRBV19 and TRBJ2-4, is DGGITQSPKYLFRKEGQNVTLSCEQNLNHDAMYWYRQDPGQGLRLIYYSQIVNDFQKGDIAEGYSVSREKKESFPLTVTSAQKNPTAFYLCASGRAGGLAKNIQYFGAGTRLSVL.

The chain recombines TRBV18 with TRBJ2-3, with 10 bases lining up with TRBD2. Germline assignment: CDR1 KGHSH and CDR2 LQKENI. The CDR3 contains 16 residues. The ends lost 0 bases at V and 2 bases at J; junction bases unmatched: 2. This CDR3 is CASSPPTSGFTDTQYF. The CDR3 nucleotides read TGTGCCAGCTCACCACCGACTAGCGGGTTCACAGATACGCAGTATTTT.

Concerning this clone: An end of the junction differs from the germline gene, which may be a read error. The rearrangement links TRBV6-5 to TRBJ2-1; 11 positions agree with TRBD2. This CDR3 spans 16 amino acids. The germline V gene encodes CDR1 MNHEY and CDR2 SVGAGI. Written as DNA, the CDR3 is TGTGCCAGCAGCTACTTTACTAGCGGGAGCGACAATGAGCAGTTCTTC. Amino acid sequence: CASSYFTSGSDNEQFF.

The V and J genes are TRBV30 and TRBJ1-6, with 8 positions matching TRBD1. In germline, CDR1 is GTSNPN, CDR2 SVGIG (reference sequence). After removal of 3 bases from V and 12 bases from J, the junction contained 4 bases not matched to a gene. This CDR3 has 12 residues. CDR3 protein: CAWSRGLEPLHF. CDR3 sequence (DNA): TGTGCCTGGAGCAGGGGGCTGGAACCCCTCCACTTT. Based on the CDR3 plus reference TRBV30 and TRBJ1-6, the full variable domain is SQTIHQWPATLVQPVGSPLSLECTVEGTSNPNLYWYRQAAGRGLQLLFYSVGIGQISSEVPQNLSASRPQDRQFILSSKKLLLSDSGFYLCAWSRGLEPLHFGNGTRLTVT.

The chain links TRBV4-2 to TRBJ1-4; D is uncertain. Between the trimmed V and J ends, which lost 0 bases and 5 bases, there was a span of 13 bases. This CDR3 comprises 16 residues. The germline gives CDR1 LGHNA, CDR2 YNFKEQ. The CDR3 loop reads CASSQDGRVRNEKLFF. The CDR3 region has the DNA TGTGCCAGCAGCCAAGATGGGCGGGTTCGAAATGAAAAACTGTTTTTT.

In DNA form, the CDR3 reads TGCGCCAGGGGGCCTCGGGACTCCGATCGGGGCAATGAGCAGTTCTTC. Encoded protein: CARGPRDSDRGNEQFF. The gene calls are TRBV10-1 and TRBJ2-1; TRBD2 is a possible D gene (6 bases). V lost 9 bases, J lost 6 bases, and 24 bases lay in between. The CDR3 length is 16 residues. The germline V gene has CDR1 WNHNN and CDR2 SYGVQD (reference sequence).

The chain has TRBV7-2 and TRBJ2-6; D uncertain. This CDR3 contains 14 residues. The germline V gene encodes CDR1 SGHTA and CDR2 FQGNSA. V lost 1 base, J lost 7 bases, and 8 bases lay in between. The DNA of the CDR3 is TGTGCCAGCAGCTTAGTAATGAGAGCCAACGTCCTGACTTTC. It yields the protein CASSLVMRANVLTF.

CDR3 DNA sequence: TGTGCCAGCAGTTCCACAGGGGACGCCGAGCAGTACTTC. The encoded protein is CASSSTGDAEQYF. The V call is TRBV28, the J call TRBJ2-7, with 7 bases identical to TRBD1. The CDR3 runs to 13 residues. CDR1 and CDR2 (germline): MDHEN, SYDVKM. Trimming at V came to 4 bases and at J to 6 bases, leaving 6 bases not matched to a gene.

J is TRBJ1-5 and V is TRBV6-2 or TRBV6-3, with TRBD1 as a possible D gene (5 bases). Germline V CDR1 and CDR2: MNHEY, SVGEGT. V lost 6 bases and J lost 6, with 15 bases in between. This CDR3 region has 14 residues. The CDR3 spells CASSRGGGIQPQHF. In nucleotides, the CDR3 is TGTGCCAGCAGCCGCGGGGGTGGAATTCAGCCCCAGCATTTT.

The genes are TRBV6-2 or TRBV6-3 and TRBJ2-2, with 7 bases matching TRBD2. V shed 0 bases and J 6 bases; nucleotides not matched to a gene: 7. Germline V lookup: CDR1 MNHEY, CDR2 SVGEGT. CDR3 length: 16 amino acids. CDR3 sequence reads: CASSYSTGLVPGELFF. CDR3 in DNA: TGTGCCAGCAGTTACTCGACTGGACTAGTCCCCGGGGAGCTGTTTTTT.

The chain links TRBV5-1 to TRBJ2-1, with 8 bases lining up with TRBD1. Trimming at V came to 4 bases and at J to 6 bases, leaving 6 bases not matched to a gene. CDR1 and CDR2 from the germline V gene are SGHRS and YFSETQ. This CDR3 is built from 14 residues. The CDR3 region has the DNA TGCGCCAGCAGCCAGGACAGGGTCCCCAATGAGCAGTTCTTC. This translates into CASSQDRVPNEQFF.

The chain employs TRBV6-5 and TRBJ1-2; 8 nucleotides match TRBD1. Trimming at V came to 6 bases and at J to 4 bases, leaving 7 bases not matched to a gene. Germline CDR1 is MNHEY and CDR2 is SVGAGI. The CDR3 is 14 residues long. The CDR3 sequence: CASRDREVSYGYTF. The CDR3 DNA follows: TGTGCCAGCAGGGACAGGGAGGTTTCCTATGGCTACACCTTC.

This clone was observed a handful of times. The CDR3 nucleotides are TGTGCCAGCAGCCAACAGCCGGGTAATCAGCCCCAGCATTTT. Its protein is CASSQQPGNQPQHF. The V and J genes are TRBV3-1 (or the pseudogene TRBV3-2) and TRBJ1-5; D remains ambiguous. From germline, CDR1 is LGHDT and CDR2 YNNKEL (reference sequence). The CDR3 covers 14 residues. Trimming took 2 bases from V and 4 from J, leaving 9 bases between them.

CDR3 DNA sequence: TGTGCCAGCAGCCTAAGGGGGAAAGGTGAGCAGTTCTTC. Its translation: CASSLRGKGEQFF. The chain combines TRBV3-1 (or the pseudogene TRBV3-2) with TRBJ2-1; a possible D gene is TRBD1 (6 bases). V gave up 4 bases and J gave up 9 bases, with 13 bases separating them. Per germline, CDR1 LGHDT and CDR2 YNNKEL (reference sequence). The CDR3 covers 13 residues.

The gene calls are TRBV7-2 and TRBJ2-1; perhaps TRBD2 as D (6 bases). The CDR3 totals 17 residues. Germline V gives CDR1 SGHTA, CDR2 FQGNSA. Trimming stripped 2 bases from V and 0 bases from J, with 14 bases between. CDR3 bases: TGTGCCAGCAGCTTACGGAGTAGCGGAAGCTCCTACAATGAGCAGTTCTTC. Translated: CASSLRSSGSSYNEQFF.

Here the CDR3 reads CASSVVPGENTEAFF. The CDR3 DNA is TGTGCCAGCAGCGTAGTCCCAGGGGAGAACACTGAAGCTTTCTTT. The chain employs TRBV9 and TRBJ1-1, with D perhaps TRBD1 (6 bases). The CDR3 spans 15 residues. V lost 0 bases to trimming and J lost 1 base, with 10 bases between them. From germline, CDR1 is SGDLS and CDR2 YYNGEE. The variable domain in full, completed from reference TRBV9 and TRBJ1-1, reads DSGVTQTPKHLITATGQRVTLRCSPRSGDLSVYWYQQSLDQGLQFLIQYYNGEERAKGNILERFSAQQFPDLHSELNLSSLELGDSALYFCASSVVPGENTEAFFGQGTRLTVV.

On this clone: The same CDR3 is also encoded by other DNA sequences in this sample. The chain combines TRBV30 with TRBJ2-7, with no clear D. Germline V lookup: CDR1 GTSNPN, CDR2 SVGIG (reference sequence). Trimming removed 1 base from V and 0 bases from J, with 4 bases in between. This CDR3 region has 12 residues. The CDR3 sequence is CAWSASSYEQYF. DNA of the CDR3: TGTGCCTGGAGTGCGAGCTCCTACGAGCAGTACTTC.

J is TRBJ2-2 and V is TRBV7-9; no definite D call. The CDR3 loop spans 14 amino acids. V gave up 0 bases and J gave up 4 bases, with 6 bases separating them. Germline V gene lookup returns CDR1 SEHNR and CDR2 FQNEAQ (reference sequence). The CDR3 protein is CASSLAASTGELFF. CDR3 nucleotide sequence: TGTGCCAGCAGCTTAGCCGCCAGCACCGGGGAGCTGTTTTTT.

The V call is TRBV6-2 or TRBV6-3, the J call TRBJ2-7; 9 bases align to TRBD1. The J segment lost 1 base and the V segment lost 6 bases, leaving 7 bases of the junction unmatched. CDR1 is MNHEY, CDR2 SVGEGT, per germline. CDR3 size: 15 residues. The CDR3 bases are TGTGCCAGCAGCGAGACCGGACAGGGGTCCTACGAGCAGTACTTC. This gives the protein CASSETGQGSYEQYF.

The chain has TRBV4-3 and TRBJ1-6, with D hard to call. The CDR3 is 12 residues long. Germline values: CDR1 LGHNA, CDR2 YSLEER. V was cut by 3 bases and J by 7 bases, with 4 bases left in between. CDR3 sequence: CASSHGNSPLHF. The CDR3, as DNA: TGCGCCAGCAGCCACGGGAATTCACCCCTCCACTTT.

This clone was counted a few times. The same CDR3 is also encoded by other DNA sequences in this sample. The V call is TRBV12-3 or TRBV12-4, the J call TRBJ2-7; D uncertain. With 5 bases removed from V and 4 bases from J, the gap between germline ends came to 6 bases. The CDR3 extends over 11 amino acids. In DNA form, the CDR3 reads TGTGCCAGCAGTCCCGGTTACGAGCAGTACTTC. Protein product: CASSPGYEQYF.

V is TRBV11-2 and J is TRBJ2-7; 10 positions agree with TRBD2. Unmatched junction bases numbered 4, after V lost 5 bases and J lost 0 bases. CDR3 length: 15 amino acids. The V gene's germline CDR1 is SGHAT and CDR2 FQNNGV. The CDR3 DNA sequence: TGTGCCAGCAGCCCGTGGACTAGCGGCTCCTACGAGCAGTACTTC. It yields the protein CASSPWTSGSYEQYF. Supplemented by reference TRBV11-2 and TRBJ2-7, the full variable domain reads EAGVAQSPRYKIIEKRQSVAFWCNPISGHATLYWYQQILGQGPKLLIQFQNNGVVDDSQLPKDRFSAERLKGVDSTLKIQPAKLEDSAVYLCASSPWTSGSYEQYFGPGTRLTVT.

V is TRBV27 and J is TRBJ2-7; possible D gene TRBD2, 7 bases. The V end was cut by 8 bases, the J end by 2 bases, with 13 bases between. The CDR3 has 13 amino acids. Germline V gene sequence: CDR1 MNHEY, CDR2 SMNVEV (reference sequence). CDR3 residues: CASGAGAAYEQYF. CDR3 sequence (DNA): TGTGCCAGCGGGGCGGGGGCCGCCTACGAGCAGTACTTC.

V is TRBV19 and J is TRBJ2-5; possible D gene TRBD2, 6 bases. Trimming removed 4 bases at V and 4 bases at J, with 19 bases between. The CDR3 contains 16 residues. Germline CDR1 is LNHDA and CDR2 is SQIVND (reference sequence). Written as DNA, the CDR3 is TGTGCCAGTAGTACCCCCTCGGGAGCGGCGCTAGAGACCCAGTACTTC. Translating it yields CASSTPSGAALETQYF.

The V call is TRBV2, the J call TRBJ2-2, with TRBD2 as a possible D gene (6 bases). The length of the CDR3 is 16 residues. The V gene's germline CDR1 is SNHLY and CDR2 FYNNEI. V was pared by 3 bases and J by 7 bases, with 18 bases between. The CDR3: CASSESPGGAGGELFF. The CDR3 DNA follows: TGTGCCAGCAGTGAGAGCCCAGGAGGGGCGGGCGGGGAGCTGTTTTTT.

The V gene is TRBV28, the J gene TRBJ2-1, with TRBD2 matching over 9 bases. Germline-derived CDR1 and CDR2 are MDHEN and SYDVKM. The CDR3 has 16 amino acids. The trim removed 5 bases at V and 0 bases at J, leaving 5 bases unmatched. CDR3: CASSMNSGGSYNEQFF. The CDR3 bases are TGTGCCAGCAGTATGAATAGCGGGGGCTCCTACAATGAGCAGTTCTTC.

The rearrangement links TRBV7-2 to TRBJ1-1, with TRBD1 matching over 8 bases. Germline CDR1 reads SGHTA; CDR2 reads FQGNSA. The CDR3 length is 17 residues. The junction had 14 bases not matched to a gene; V was cut back by 3 bases and J by 5 bases. The CDR3 DNA reads TGTGCCAGCAGCTTCGGACAACGCAGGGGGCTAGAGACTGAAGCTTTCTTT. This encodes CASSFGQRRGLETEAFF.

The gene calls are TRBV10-3 and TRBJ2-3, with 11 bases identical to TRBD1. V was clipped by 3 bases and J by 5 bases; unmatched bases: 4. Germline loops: CDR1 ENHRY, CDR2 SYGVKD. CDR3 length: 15 amino acids. As DNA, the CDR3 is TGTGCCATCAGTGACAGGGACAGGGGGGTAGATACGCAGTATTTT. Its protein product is CAISDRDRGVDTQYF.

Regarding this clone: Additional DNA sequences in this sample encode the identical CDR3. This sequence joins TRBV29-1 and TRBJ1-1; 9 bases align to TRBD1. CDR1 and CDR2 from the germline V gene are SQVTM and ANQGSEA. J lost 3 bases, V lost 6 bases, and 5 bases had no gene match. This CDR3 region has 13 residues. The CDR3 sequence is CSVATGGDTEAFF. In DNA form, the CDR3 reads TGCAGCGTCGCGACAGGGGGGGACACTGAAGCTTTCTTT. The variable domain in full, with the rest retrieved from reference TRBV29-1 and TRBJ1-1, is SAVISQKPSRDICQRGTSLTIQCQVDSQVTMMFWYRQQPGQSLTLIATANQGSEATYESGFVIDKFPISRPNLTFSTLTVSNMSPEDSSIYLCSVATGGDTEAFFGQGTRLTVV.